This record covers a single T cell receptor beta chain. The sample belongs to a study of shared T cell receptors in the human thymus. The ends were cut back, 3 bases at V and 3 bases at J, with 14 bases in the middle. In germline, CDR1 is MNHEY, CDR2 SMNVEV (reference sequence). The CDR3 is made up of 15 amino acids. Sequenced by immunoSEQ multiplex PCR; TCRdb stores in-frame clones only, minus some. Counted here are 720,000 or so clones, 70% to 90% occurring once; the ten biggest clones make up around 0.0094%. These data also formed part of another study, on human thymus T cells. In that study: Healthy Finnish infants undergoing corrective surgery for congenital heart defects were used as donors. Surgeons resected thymus tissue during corrective heart surgery. Thymic and blood repertoires appeared to carry a bias in their V and J gene usage. Thymic repertoires overlap heavily among unrelated individuals, related research has reported.

Sequenced material: thymocytes. This clonotype was obtained from a girl less than two years old with a congenital heart defect. The gene calls are TRBV27 and TRBJ1-1; D not certain. The CDR3 region is CASSLHYEGDTEAFF. CDR3 coding DNA: TGTGCCAGCAGTTTGCACTATGAGGGAGACACTGAAGCTTTCTTT.